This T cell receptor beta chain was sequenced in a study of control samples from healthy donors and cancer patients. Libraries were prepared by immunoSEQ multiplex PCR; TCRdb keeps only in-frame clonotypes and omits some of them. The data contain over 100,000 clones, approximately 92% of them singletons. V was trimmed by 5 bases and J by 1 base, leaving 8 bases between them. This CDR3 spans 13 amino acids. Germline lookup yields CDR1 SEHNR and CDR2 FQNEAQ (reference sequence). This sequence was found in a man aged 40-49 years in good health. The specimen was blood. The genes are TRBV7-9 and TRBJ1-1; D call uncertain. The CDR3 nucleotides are TGTGCCAGCAGCCCACATCCGAACACTGAAGCTTTCTTT. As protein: CASSPHPNTEAFF.